The 10 T cell receptor beta chains below were found in one sample sequenced in a study of blood T cell repertoires in COVID-19. The assay was immunoSEQ multiplex PCR, and TCRdb's table has in-frame clones only and misses some. The data hold 200,000 to 300,000 clones, with roughly 88% observed a single time. The sample comprised peripheral blood. The receptors were gathered from a human donor in a cohort sampled during active COVID-19.

This chain uses TRBV4-3 with TRBJ1-3; no firm D call. V was cut by 0 bases and J by 1 base, with 16 bases left in between. This CDR3 has 18 amino acids. Per the germline V gene, CDR1 is LGHNA and CDR2 is YSLEER. CDR3 bases: TGCGCCAGCAGCCAAGATATAATCGGGTTGGAGTCTGGAAACACCATATATTTT. Residues: CASSQDIIGLESGNTIYF.

The chain uses TRBV5-6 and TRBJ2-7; D may be TRBD1 (6 bases). The CDR3 has 14 residues. CDR1 and CDR2 from the germline V gene are SGHDT and YYEEEE. Deletions cut 4 bases from V and 1 base from J, with 12 bases between. The CDR3 here is CASSPQGPSYEQYF. CDR3 DNA sequence: TGTGCCAGCAGCCCTCAGGGGCCGTCCTACGAGCAGTACTTC.

The CDR3 nucleotides are TGTGCCTGGGTAGCGGGGAACACAGATACGCAGTATTTT. It translates to CAWVAGNTDTQYF. The chain links TRBV30 to TRBJ2-3; 8 bases map to TRBD2. This CDR3 has 13 amino acids. CDR1 and CDR2 (germline): GTSNPN, SVGIG (reference sequence). V was clipped by 5 bases and J by 2 bases; unmatched bases: 3.

The table lists this clone with a count of one. This chain joins TRBV7-2 and TRBJ2-5; D not certain. Trimming cost V 2 bases and J 5 bases, with 9 bases left between them. This CDR3 is built from 13 residues. CDR1 SGHTA and CDR2 FQGNSA come from the germline V gene. CDR3 residues: CASSLLPRETQYF. For the CDR3, the DNA is TGTGCCAGCAGCTTACTCCCCAGGGAGACCCAGTACTTC. Complete variable domain (other parts from reference TRBV7-2 and TRBJ2-5): GAGVSQSPSNKVTEKGKDVELRCDPISGHTALYWYRQSLGQGLEFLIYFQGNSAPDKSGLPSDRFSAERTGGSVSTLTIQRTQQEDSAVYLCASSLLPRETQYFGPGTRLLVL.

This sequence joins TRBV30 and TRBJ1-1; TRBD1 matches at 7 bases. The CDR3 sequence is 14 residues long. Germline V gene data show CDR1 as GTSNPN and CDR2 as SVGIG (reference sequence). V shed 3 bases, J shed 1 base, and the junction held 5 bases outside the gene matches. The CDR3, as DNA: TGTGCCTGGAGCCGCCAGGGGGGGAACACTGAAGCTTTCTTT. Translated: CAWSRQGGNTEAFF.

V and J are TRBV6-5 and TRBJ1-3, with D perhaps TRBD1 (5 bases). In germline, CDR1 is MNHEY, CDR2 SVGAGI. CDR3 size: 15 residues. The V and J ends lost 4 bases and 7 bases respectively, with 17 bases between them. The CDR3 DNA reads TGTGCCAGCAGTTCTCGAAGGGCAGGGCGTAACACCATATATTTT. This translates into CASSSRRAGRNTIYF.

This clone was observed once. V gene TRBV7-3 combines with J gene TRBJ2-3; the match to TRBD2 covers 7 bases. Germline CDR1 reads SGHTA; CDR2 reads FQGTGA. V dropped 3 bases and J dropped 4; count of bases not matched to a gene: 7. The CDR3 length is 15 residues. CDR3 DNA: TGTGCCAGCAGCTTCGGCGGGAGTCCTTCAGATACGCAGTATTTT. This codes for CASSFGGSPSDTQYF.

The chain couples TRBV13 to TRBJ1-2; TRBD1 matches 8 bases. Losses at the gene ends were 5 bases for V and 7 bases for J; bases not matched to a gene: 6. The length of the CDR3 is 13 residues. The germline V gene has CDR1 PRHDT and CDR2 FYEKMQ (reference sequence). The CDR3 nucleotides are TGTGCCAGCAGCCGGACAGGGATCGGTGGCTACACCTTC. It yields the protein CASSRTGIGGYTF.

V is TRBV19 and J is TRBJ2-1; D is unresolved. The germline CDR1 and CDR2 sequences are LNHDA and SQIVND (reference sequence). V lost 5 bases and J 0 bases, leaving 8 bases between the germline ends. This CDR3 region has 14 residues. CDR3 region: CASSFRSSYNEQFF. The CDR3 DNA is TGTGCCAGTAGTTTCCGTAGCTCCTACAATGAGCAGTTCTTC.

The chain recombines TRBV19 with TRBJ1-1, with D hard to call. CDR3 size: 14 residues. CDR1 is LNHDA, CDR2 SQIVND, per germline (reference sequence). V lost 4 bases to trimming and J lost 0 bases, with 9 bases between them. CDR3 DNA sequence: TGTGCCAGTAGTAACGGCCAGGTGAACACTGAAGCTTTCTTT. Its translation is CASSNGQVNTEAFF. The full variable domain, with the rest looked up from reference TRBV19 and TRBJ1-1, is DGGITQSPKYLFRKEGQNVTLSCEQNLNHDAMYWYRQDPGQGLRLIYYSQIVNDFQKGDIAEGYSVSREKKESFPLTVTSAQKNPTAFYLCASSNGQVNTEAFFGQGTRLTVV.